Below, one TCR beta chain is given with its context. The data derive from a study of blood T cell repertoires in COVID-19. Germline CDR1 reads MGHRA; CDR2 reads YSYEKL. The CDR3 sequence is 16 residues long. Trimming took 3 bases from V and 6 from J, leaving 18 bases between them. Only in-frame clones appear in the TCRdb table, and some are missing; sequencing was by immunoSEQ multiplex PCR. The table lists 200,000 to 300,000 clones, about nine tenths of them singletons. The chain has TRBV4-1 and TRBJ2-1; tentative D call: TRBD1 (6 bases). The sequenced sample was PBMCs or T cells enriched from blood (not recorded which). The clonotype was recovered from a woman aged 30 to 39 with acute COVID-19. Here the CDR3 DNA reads TGCGCCAGCAGCCACCCAGGACGAACCAGGGGCAATGAGCAGTTCTTC. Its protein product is CASSHPGRTRGNEQFF.